This T cell receptor beta chain originates from a study of cytomegalovirus exposure and HLA in healthy donors. The length of the CDR3 is 15 residues. Germline V gives CDR1 SGDLS, CDR2 YYNGEE. The junction had 8 bases not matched to a gene; V was cut back by 3 bases and J by 7 bases. In this sample, this clone turned up a few times. A multiplex PCR was run with 60 Vbeta primers and 13 Jbeta primers. Only in-frame clones appear in the TCRdb table, and some are missing; sequencing was by immunoSEQ multiplex PCR. The sample has about 110,000 clones, 69% seen once. The chain recombines TRBV9 with TRBJ2-1; the match to TRBD2 covers 9 bases. Input material: PBMCs. This TCR derives from a man aged 25 to 45 in good health and CMV-seronegative. CDR3 sequence reads: CASSALASGTNEQFF. The CDR3 DNA reads as TGTGCCAGCAGCGCCCTCGCTAGCGGGACAAATGAGCAGTTCTTC.